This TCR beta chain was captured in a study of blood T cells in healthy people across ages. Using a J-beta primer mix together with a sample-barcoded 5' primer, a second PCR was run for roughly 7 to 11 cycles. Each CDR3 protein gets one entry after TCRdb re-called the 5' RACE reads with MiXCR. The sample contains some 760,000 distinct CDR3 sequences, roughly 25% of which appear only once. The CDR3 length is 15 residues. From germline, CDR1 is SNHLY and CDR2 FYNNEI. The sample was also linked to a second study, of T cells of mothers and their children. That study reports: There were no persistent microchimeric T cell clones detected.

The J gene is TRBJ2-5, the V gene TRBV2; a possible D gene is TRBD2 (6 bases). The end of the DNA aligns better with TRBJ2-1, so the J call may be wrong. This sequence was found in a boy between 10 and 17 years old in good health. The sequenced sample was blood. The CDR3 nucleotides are TGTGCCAGCAGTGAACAAACAGGAGGGCCCAATGAGCAGTTCTTC. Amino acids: CASSEQTGGPNEQFF.